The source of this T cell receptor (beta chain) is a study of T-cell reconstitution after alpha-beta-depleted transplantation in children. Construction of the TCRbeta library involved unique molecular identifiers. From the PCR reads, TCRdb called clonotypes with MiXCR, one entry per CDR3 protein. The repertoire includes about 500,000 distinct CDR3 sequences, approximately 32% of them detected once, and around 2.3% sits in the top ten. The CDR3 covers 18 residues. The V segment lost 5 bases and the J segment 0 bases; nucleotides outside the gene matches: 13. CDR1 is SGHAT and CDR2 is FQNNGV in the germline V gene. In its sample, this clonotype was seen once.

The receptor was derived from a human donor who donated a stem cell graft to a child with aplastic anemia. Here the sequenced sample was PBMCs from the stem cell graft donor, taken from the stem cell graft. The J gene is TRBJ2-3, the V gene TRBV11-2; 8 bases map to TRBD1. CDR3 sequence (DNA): TGTGCCAGCAGCCTTCCCCGGGGGACAGGACCCAGCACAGATACGCAGTATTTT. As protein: CASSLPRGTGPSTDTQYF. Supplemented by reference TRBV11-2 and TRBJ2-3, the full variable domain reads EAGVAQSPRYKIIEKRQSVAFWCNPISGHATLYWYQQILGQGPKLLIQFQNNGVVDDSQLPKDRFSAERLKGVDSTLKIQPAKLEDSAVYLCASSLPRGTGPSTDTQYFGPGTRLTVL.